The table lists the clone carrying this T cell receptor (beta chain) with many counts. Profiles of TCR beta VDJ and CDR3 were generated from a genomic DNA template. From the reads, TCRdb called clonotypes with MiXCR, one entry per CDR3 protein. The sample lists over 150,000 distinct CDR3 sequences, roughly 48% occurring once. The data originate from a study of CD8+CD57+ T cells in acquired aplastic anemia. An expansion of CD8+CD57+ cells by flow cytometry had been shown in patients chosen for sequencing. Trimming left V 1 base short and J 9 bases short, with 15 bases between. This CDR3 has 14 amino acids. The germline gives CDR1 SGHRS, CDR2 YFSETQ.

The V gene is TRBV5-1, the J gene TRBJ2-3, with a possible D match to TRBD1 (5 bases). This TCR was sampled from a human donor with aplastic anemia. Sequencing used sorted CD4+, CD8+, or CD8+CD57+ T cells (not recorded which) from PBMCs. Written as DNA, the CDR3 is TGCGCCAGCAGCTTGAGCTGGGGCGCGAGGACGCAGTATTTT. It encodes CASSLSWGARTQYF.